A selection of T cell receptor beta chains follows, all from one sample in a study of OX40 agonist ivuxolimab in advanced cancers. Produced via immunoSEQ multiplex PCR; TCRdb's table is partial and in-frame only. The sample carries 60,000 or so clones, nearly 95% recorded once. The source was CD4+ or CD8+ T cells sorted from blood, collected in a trial of the OX40 agonist ivuxolimab. The receptor set was obtained from an adult with an advanced solid tumor such as melanoma, head and neck, liver or kidney cancer. The CDR3 runs from the conserved cysteine through the conserved F or W. A D gene is named only where the DNA matches it firmly. Some rows have no size entry. The others give once, few or many, or a class for an expanded clone.

v_gene	d_gene	j_gene	abundance	CDR3nt	CDR3aa
TRBV7-3	TRBD1	TRBJ2-5	.	TGTGCCAGCAGCTTAGGACAGGGACAAGAGACCCAGTACTTC	CASSLGQGQETQYF
TRBV29-1	TRBD2	TRBJ2-3	.	TGCAGCGTTGACAAGCTGGACGCGGGGAGGGCAGATACGCAGTATTTT	CSVDKLDAGRADTQYF
TRBV4-1	TRBD2	TRBJ2-7	.	TGCGCCAGCAGCCAAGTTAGACTAGCGCCCTACGAGCAGTACTTC	CASSQVRLAPYEQYF
TRBV19	.	TRBJ2-5	.	TGTGCCAGTAGTATCGCAGGGGGGGAGACCCAGTACTTC	CASSIAGGETQYF
TRBV7-8	TRBD2	TRBJ2-7	.	TGTGCCAGCAGCCTACCTCTTAGCGGGAGGAGTGACGAGCAGTACTTC	CASSLPLSGRSDEQYF
TRBV4-2	.	TRBJ1-5	.	TGTGCCAGCAGCCAACATTCCCATATCAATCAGCCCCAGCATTTT	CASSQHSHINQPQHF
TRBV2	.	TRBJ2-7	.	TGTGCCAGCAGGGACAACAGCGATGCCTACGAGCAGTACTTC	CASRDNSDAYEQYF
TRBV30	TRBD1	TRBJ1-2	.	TGTGCCTGGAGGGGGGACAGCCTCTATGGCTACACCTTC	CAWRGDSLYGYTF
TRBV18	.	TRBJ1-2	once	TGTGCCAGCTCACCACAGAACTATGGCTACACCTTC	CASSPQNYGYTF
TRBV2	.	TRBJ2-5	.	TGTGCCAGCAGTGAAGCTAAAAACACCTACCAAGAGACCCAGTACTTC	CASSEAKNTYQETQYF
TRBV11-2	.	TRBJ1-1	.	TGTGCCAGCAGCTTAGGCTCGGAAGCTTTCTTT	CASSLGSEAFF
TRBV14	TRBD1	TRBJ2-5	.	TGTGCCAGCAGCCAAAGGGGGCGCAAGACCCAGTACTTC	CASSQRGRKTQYF
TRBV4-1	.	TRBJ1-2	.	TGCGCCAGCAGCCAAGTTGGGAGCGCAGACTATGGCTACACCTTC	CASSQVGSADYGYTF